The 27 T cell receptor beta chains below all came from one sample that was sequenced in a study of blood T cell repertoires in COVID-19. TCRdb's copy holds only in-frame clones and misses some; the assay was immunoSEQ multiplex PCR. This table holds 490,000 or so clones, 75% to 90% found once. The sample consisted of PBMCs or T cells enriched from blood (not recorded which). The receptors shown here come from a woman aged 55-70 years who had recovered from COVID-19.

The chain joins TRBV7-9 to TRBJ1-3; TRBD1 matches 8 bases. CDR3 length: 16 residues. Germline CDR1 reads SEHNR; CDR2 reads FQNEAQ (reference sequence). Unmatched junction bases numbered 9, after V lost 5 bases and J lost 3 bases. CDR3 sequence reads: CASSVGQGAGGNTIYF. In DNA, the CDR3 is TGTGCCAGCAGCGTAGGACAGGGCGCCGGTGGAAACACCATATATTTT.

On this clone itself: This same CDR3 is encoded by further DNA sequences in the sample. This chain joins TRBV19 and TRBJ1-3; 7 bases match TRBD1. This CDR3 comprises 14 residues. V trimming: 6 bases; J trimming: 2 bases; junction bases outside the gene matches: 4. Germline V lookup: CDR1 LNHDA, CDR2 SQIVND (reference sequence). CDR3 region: CASSRTGAGNTIYF. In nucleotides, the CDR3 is TGTGCCAGTAGCAGGACAGGAGCTGGAAACACCATATATTTT.

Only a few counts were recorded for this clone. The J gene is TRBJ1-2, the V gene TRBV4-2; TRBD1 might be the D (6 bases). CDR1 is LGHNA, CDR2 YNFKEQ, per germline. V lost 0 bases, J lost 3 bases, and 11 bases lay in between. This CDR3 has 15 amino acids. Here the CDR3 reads CASSQDWGGDYGYTF. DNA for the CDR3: TGTGCCAGCAGCCAAGATTGGGGGGGCGACTATGGCTACACCTTC.

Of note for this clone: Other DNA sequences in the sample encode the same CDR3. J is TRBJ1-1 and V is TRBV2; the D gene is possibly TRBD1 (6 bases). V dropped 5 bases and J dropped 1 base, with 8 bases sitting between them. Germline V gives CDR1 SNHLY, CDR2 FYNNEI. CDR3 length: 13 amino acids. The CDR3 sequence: CASSNRENTEAFF. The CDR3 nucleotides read TGTGCCAGCAGTAACAGGGAGAACACTGAAGCTTTCTTT.

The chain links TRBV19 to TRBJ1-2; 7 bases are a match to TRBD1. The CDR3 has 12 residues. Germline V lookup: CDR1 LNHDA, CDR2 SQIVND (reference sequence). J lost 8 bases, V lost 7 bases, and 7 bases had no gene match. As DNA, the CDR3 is TGTGCCAGTACCCGACAGGGTCGGGGCTACACCTTC. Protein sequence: CASTRQGRGYTF.

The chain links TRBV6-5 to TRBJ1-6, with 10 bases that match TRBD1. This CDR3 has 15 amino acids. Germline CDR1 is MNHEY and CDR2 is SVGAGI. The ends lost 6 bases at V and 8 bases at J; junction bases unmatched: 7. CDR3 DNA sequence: TGTGCCAGCAGGTGGGACAGGGGAGAGGATTCACCCCTCCACTTT. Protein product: CASRWDRGEDSPLHF.

CDR3 sequence (DNA): TGTGCCAGCAGTATGACTGGCGGGGGGTCGCACGAGCAGTACTTC. The encoded protein is CASSMTGGGSHEQYF. The chain couples TRBV2 to TRBJ2-7, with TRBD2 matching 8 bases. The length of the CDR3 is 15 residues. Trimming removed 5 bases from V and 5 bases from J; junction bases left unmatched: 11. Germline V lookup: CDR1 SNHLY, CDR2 FYNNEI.

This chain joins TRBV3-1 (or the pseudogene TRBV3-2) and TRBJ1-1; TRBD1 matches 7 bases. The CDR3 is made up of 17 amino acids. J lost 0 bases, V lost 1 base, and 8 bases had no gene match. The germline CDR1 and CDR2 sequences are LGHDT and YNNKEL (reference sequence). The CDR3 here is CASSQVLTGRLNTEAFF. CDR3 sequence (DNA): TGTGCCAGCAGCCAAGTTTTGACAGGGAGGCTGAACACTGAAGCTTTCTTT.

The CDR3 DNA reads as TGTGCCAGCAGCCCGTGGACCGGGGAAGGCTATGGCTACACCTTC. This codes for CASSPWTGEGYGYTF. This rearrangement joins TRBV11-3 to TRBJ1-2; no clear D. Germline CDR1 SGHNT, CDR2 YENEEA. This CDR3 is 15 amino acids long. The ends were cut back, 5 bases at V and 4 bases at J, with 17 bases in the middle.

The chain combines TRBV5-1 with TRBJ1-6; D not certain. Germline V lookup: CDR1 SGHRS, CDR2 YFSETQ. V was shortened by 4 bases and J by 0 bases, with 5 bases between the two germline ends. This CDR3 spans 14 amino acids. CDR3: CASSLDSYNSPLHF. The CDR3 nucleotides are TGCGCCAGCAGCCTAGACTCCTATAATTCACCCCTCCACTTT.

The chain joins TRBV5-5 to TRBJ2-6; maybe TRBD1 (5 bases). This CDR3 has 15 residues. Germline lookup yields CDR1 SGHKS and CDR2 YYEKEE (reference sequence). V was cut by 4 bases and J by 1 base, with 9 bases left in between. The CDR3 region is CASSAGPSGANVLTF. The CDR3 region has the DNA TGTGCCAGCAGCGCAGGGCCATCTGGGGCCAACGTCCTGACTTTC.

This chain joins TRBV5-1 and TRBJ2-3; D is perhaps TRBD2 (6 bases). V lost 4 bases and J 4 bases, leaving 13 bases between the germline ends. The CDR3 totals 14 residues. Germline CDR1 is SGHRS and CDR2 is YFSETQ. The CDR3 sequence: CASSPGLTADTQYF. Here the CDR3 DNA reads TGCGCCAGCAGCCCGGGACTCACGGCAGATACGCAGTATTTT.

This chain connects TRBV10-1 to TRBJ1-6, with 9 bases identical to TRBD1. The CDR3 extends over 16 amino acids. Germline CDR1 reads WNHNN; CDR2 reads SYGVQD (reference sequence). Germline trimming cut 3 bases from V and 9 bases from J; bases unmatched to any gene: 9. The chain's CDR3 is CASSDPGQGQGSPLHF. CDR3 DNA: TGCGCCAGCAGTGATCCTGGACAGGGGCAGGGTTCACCCCTCCACTTT.

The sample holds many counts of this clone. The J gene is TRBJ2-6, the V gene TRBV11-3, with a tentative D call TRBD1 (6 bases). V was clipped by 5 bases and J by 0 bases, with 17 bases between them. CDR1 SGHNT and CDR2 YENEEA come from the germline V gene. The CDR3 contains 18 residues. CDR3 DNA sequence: TGTGCCAGCAGCCCCCCCGGGACAACCTTCTCTGGGGCCAACGTCCTGACTTTC. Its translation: CASSPPGTTFSGANVLTF.

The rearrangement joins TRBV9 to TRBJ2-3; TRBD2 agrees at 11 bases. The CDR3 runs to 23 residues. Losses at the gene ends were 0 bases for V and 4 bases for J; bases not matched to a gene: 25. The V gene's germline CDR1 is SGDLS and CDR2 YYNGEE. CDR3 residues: CASSVGLSWYSPGLAERADTQYF. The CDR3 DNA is TGTGCCAGCAGCGTAGGTCTTAGTTGGTATAGTCCGGGACTAGCGGAAAGAGCAGATACGCAGTATTTT.

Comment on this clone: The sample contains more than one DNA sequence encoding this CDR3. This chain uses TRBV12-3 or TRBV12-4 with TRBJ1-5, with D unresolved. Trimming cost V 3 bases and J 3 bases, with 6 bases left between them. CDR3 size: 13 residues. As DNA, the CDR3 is TGTGCCAGCAGTTTGGGCACCAATCAGCCCCAGCATTTT. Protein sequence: CASSLGTNQPQHF.

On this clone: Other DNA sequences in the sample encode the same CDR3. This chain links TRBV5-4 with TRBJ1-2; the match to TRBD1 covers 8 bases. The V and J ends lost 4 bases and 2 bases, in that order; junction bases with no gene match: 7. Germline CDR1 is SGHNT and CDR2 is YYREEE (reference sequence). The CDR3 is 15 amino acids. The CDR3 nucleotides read TGTGCCAGCAGCGCCAGGACAGGGCGAAACTATGGCTACACCTTC. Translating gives CASSARTGRNYGYTF.

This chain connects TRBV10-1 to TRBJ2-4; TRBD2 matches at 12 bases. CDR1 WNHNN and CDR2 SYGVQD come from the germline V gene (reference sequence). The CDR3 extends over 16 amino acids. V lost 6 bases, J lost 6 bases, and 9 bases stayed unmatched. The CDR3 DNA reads TGCGCCAGCAGCGCCGGACTAGCGGGGTCTATAAACATTCAGTACTTC. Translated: CASSAGLAGSINIQYF.

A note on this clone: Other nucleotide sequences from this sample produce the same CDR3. CDR3 loop: CASSSGGQPQHF. In DNA, the CDR3 is TGTGCCAGCAGTTCTGGGGGGCAGCCCCAGCATTTT. The chain combines TRBV12-3 or TRBV12-4 with TRBJ1-5; a weak D match, TRBD1 (5 bases). This CDR3 has 12 residues. V was shortened by 4 bases and J by 7 bases, with 8 bases between the two germline ends.

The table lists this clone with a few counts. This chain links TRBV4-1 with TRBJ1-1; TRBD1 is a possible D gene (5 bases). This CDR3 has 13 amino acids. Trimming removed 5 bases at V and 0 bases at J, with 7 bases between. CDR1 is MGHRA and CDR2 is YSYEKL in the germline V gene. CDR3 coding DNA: TGCGCCAGCAGCAAGGGGTTGAACACTGAAGCTTTCTTT. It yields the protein CASSKGLNTEAFF.

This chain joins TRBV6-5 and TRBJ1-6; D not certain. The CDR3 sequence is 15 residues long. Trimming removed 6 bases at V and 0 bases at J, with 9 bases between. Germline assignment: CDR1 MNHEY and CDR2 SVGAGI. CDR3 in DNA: TGTGCCAGCAGGGCAGTAAGCTCCTATAATTCACCCCTCCACTTT. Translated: CASRAVSSYNSPLHF.

The CDR3 here is CAWGLTSTDTQYF. The CDR3 DNA sequence: TGTGCCTGGGGACTAACTAGCACAGATACGCAGTATTTT. The chain has TRBV30 and TRBJ2-3; D perhaps matches TRBD2 (6 bases). V dropped 5 bases and J dropped 0 bases, with 9 bases sitting between them. The CDR3 loop spans 13 amino acids. CDR1 is GTSNPN, CDR2 SVGIG, per germline (reference sequence).

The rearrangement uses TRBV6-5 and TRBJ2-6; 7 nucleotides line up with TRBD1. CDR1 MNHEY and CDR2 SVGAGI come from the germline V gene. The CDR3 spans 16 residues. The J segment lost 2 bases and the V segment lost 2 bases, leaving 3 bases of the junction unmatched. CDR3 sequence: CASSYPTGAGANVLTF. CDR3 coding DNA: TGTGCCAGCAGTTACCCCACAGGGGCTGGGGCCAACGTCCTGACTTTC.

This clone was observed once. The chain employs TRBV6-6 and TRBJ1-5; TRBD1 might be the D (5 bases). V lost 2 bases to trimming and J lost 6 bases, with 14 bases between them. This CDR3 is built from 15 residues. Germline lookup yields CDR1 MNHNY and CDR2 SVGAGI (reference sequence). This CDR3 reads CASSYGPGGGQPQHF. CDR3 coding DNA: TGTGCCAGCAGTTACGGGCCAGGCGGGGGTCAGCCCCAGCATTTT.

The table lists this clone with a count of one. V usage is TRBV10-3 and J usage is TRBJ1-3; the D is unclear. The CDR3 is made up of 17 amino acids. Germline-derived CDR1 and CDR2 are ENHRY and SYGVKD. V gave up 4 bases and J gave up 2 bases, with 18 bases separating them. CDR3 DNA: TGTGCCATCAGTGGGGTCGGACTAAGAAGCCCTGGAAACACCATATATTTT. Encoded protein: CAISGVGLRSPGNTIYF.

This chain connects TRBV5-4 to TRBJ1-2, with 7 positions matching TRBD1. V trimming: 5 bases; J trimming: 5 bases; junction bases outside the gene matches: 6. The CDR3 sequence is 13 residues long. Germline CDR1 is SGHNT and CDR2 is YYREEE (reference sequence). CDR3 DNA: TGTGCCAGCAGACAGGGGATCTATTATGGCTACACCTTC. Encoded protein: CASRQGIYYGYTF.

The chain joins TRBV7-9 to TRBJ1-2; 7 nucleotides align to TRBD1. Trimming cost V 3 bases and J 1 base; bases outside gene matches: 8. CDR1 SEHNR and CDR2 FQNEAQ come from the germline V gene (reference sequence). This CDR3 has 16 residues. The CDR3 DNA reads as TGTGCCAGCAGCTTCCGGACAGGCTTCGGTAACTATGGCTACACCTTC. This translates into CASSFRTGFGNYGYTF.